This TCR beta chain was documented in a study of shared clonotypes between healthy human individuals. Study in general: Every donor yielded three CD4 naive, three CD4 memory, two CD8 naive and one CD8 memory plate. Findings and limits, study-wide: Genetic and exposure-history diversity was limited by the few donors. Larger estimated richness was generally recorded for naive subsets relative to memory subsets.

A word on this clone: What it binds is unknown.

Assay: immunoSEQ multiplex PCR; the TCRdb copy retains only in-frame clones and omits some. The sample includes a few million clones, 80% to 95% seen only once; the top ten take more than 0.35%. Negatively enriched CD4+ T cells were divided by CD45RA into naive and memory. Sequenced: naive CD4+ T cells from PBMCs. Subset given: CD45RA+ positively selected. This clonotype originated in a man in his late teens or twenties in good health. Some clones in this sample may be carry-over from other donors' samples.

This chain's CDR3 is CASSEGGGGQETQYF. The CDR3 DNA follows: TGTGCCAGCAGTGAAGGCGGGGGGGGCCAAGAGACCCAGTACTTC. This chain joins TRBV6-4 and TRBJ2-5, with 9 positions matching TRBD2. Germline V CDR1 and CDR2: MRHNA, SNTAGT. V was pared by 3 bases and J by 1 base, with 3 bases of the junction left unmatched. CDR3 length: 15 amino acids.